Listed below are T cell receptor beta chains from one sample, sequenced in a study of cytomegalovirus exposure and HLA in healthy donors. This table comes from immunoSEQ multiplex PCR, and its TCRdb copy is limited to in-frame clones, with some not included. The sample has 100,000 to 120,000 clones; about three quarters are singletons. The sequenced sample was PBMCs. These receptor sequences come from a woman aged 55-69 years in good health and CMV-seropositive. The CDR3 runs from the conserved cysteine through the conserved F or W. The D gene is left open where the match is weak. For some rows the clone size is stated as once, few or many, or as a class when expanded; others skip it.

TRBV7-9	NA	12	NA	TRBJ2-3	TGTGCCAGCAGCTCAACAATGGATACGCAGTATTTT	CASSSTMDTQYF
TRBV5-1	NA	16	NA	TRBJ2-7	TGCGCCAGCAGCTACCGACCTGAGCGAACAGGGTACGAGCAGTACTTC	CASSYRPERTGYEQYF
TRBV9	NA	13	NA	TRBJ1-1	TGTGCCAGCAGCGTAGGCGGGGCCACTGAAGCTTTCTTT	CASSVGGATEAFF
TRBV11-2	NA	15	NA	TRBJ1-2	TGTGCCAGCAGCTTAGGGCAGGGGAATCTCTATGGCTACACCTTC	CASSLGQGNLYGYTF
TRBV4-1	once	16	TRBD1	TRBJ2-7	TGCGCCAGCAGCCAAGATCAAGGGACAGGGGCCTACGAGCAGTACTTC	CASSQDQGTGAYEQYF
TRBV7-3	few	14	NA	TRBJ2-4	TGTGCCAGCAGCTCCCCGACCCAGGGGAACATTCAGTACTTC	CASSSPTQGNIQYF
TRBV6-5	NA	14	TRBD2	TRBJ2-7	TGTGCCAGCAGTCGCGGCGGGAGATCCTACGAGCAGTACTTC	CASSRGGRSYEQYF
TRBV18	NA	15	NA	TRBJ2-7	TGTGCCAGCTCACCGACAGGACCGATCTCCTACGAGCAGTACTTC	CASSPTGPISYEQYF
TRBV11-1	NA	14	NA	TRBJ2-5	TGTGCCAGCAGCTTAGTTGGCGGACAAGAGACCCAGTACTTC	CASSLVGGQETQYF
TRBV9	NA	16	NA	TRBJ1-2	TGTGCCAGCAGCGTCTCGGGGGGGGCACGAAACTATGGCTACACCTTC	CASSVSGGARNYGYTF
TRBV9	NA	15	NA	TRBJ1-5	TGTGCCAGCAGCGCGGGACACGGACTGGATGGAGCCCAGCATTTT	CASSAGHGLDGAQHF
TRBV18	NA	14	TRBD1	TRBJ1-1	TGTGCCAGCTCATCAGGACAGGTCGTTACTGAAGCTTTCTTT	CASSSGQVVTEAFF
TRBV4-1	few	15	TRBD1	TRBJ2-1	TGCGCCAGCAGCGCGCCGGGACAGGGCTACAATGAGCAGTTCTTC	CASSAPGQGYNEQFF
TRBV7-9	NA	13	NA	TRBJ2-5	TGTGCCAGCAGCTTATTCCGGGAGGAGACCCAGTACTTC	CASSLFREETQYF
TRBV28	NA	16	TRBD1	TRBJ1-2	TGTGCCAGCAGTTTCCCCGGGACAGTCCTATTTTCGGGCTACGCCTTC	CASSFPGTVLFSGYAF
TRBV6-1	few	13	NA	TRBJ1-1	TGTGCCAGCTGGCGGGCACTCGTCACTGAAGCTTTCTTT	CASWRALVTEAFF
TRBV19	NA	11	NA	TRBJ2-2	TGTGCCTCTAGAGGAACCGGGGAGCTGTTTTTT	CASRGTGELFF
TRBV10-3	NA	12	NA	TRBJ2-5	TGTGCCATCTCAGGACAGCAAGAGACCCAGTACTTC	CAISGQQETQYF
TRBV19	NA	13	TRBD2	TRBJ2-5	TGTGCCAGTGGACTAGTCTCGGGGGAGACCCAGTACTTC	CASGLVSGETQYF
TRBV19	NA	12	NA	TRBJ1-1	TGTGCCAGTATTGGAGTATACACTGAAGCTTTCTTT	CASIGVYTEAFF
TRBV6-1	NA	15	TRBD1	TRBJ1-2	TGTGCCAGCAGTGAGAGGACAGGAGGGTTCTATGGCTACACCTTC	CASSERTGGFYGYTF
TRBV7-2	NA	11	NA	TRBJ2-3	TGTGCCAGCAGCTTACGAGGTTTGCAGTATTTT	CASSLRGLQYF
TRBV28	NA	14	TRBD1	TRBJ1-5	TGTGCCAGCAGCCTCCGGGACAGGGTAGGGCCCCAGCATTTT	CASSLRDRVGPQHF
TRBV6-6	NA	14	TRBD1	TRBJ2-7	TGTGCCAGCAGTCCGGGGACAGGGAGGTACGAGCAGTACTTC	CASSPGTGRYEQYF
TRBV9	NA	16	NA	TRBJ2-7	TGTGCCAGCAGCCCCTTTGCGGAGCCGGGGGCCTACGAGCAGTACTTC	CASSPFAEPGAYEQYF
TRBV27	NA	16	TRBD1	TRBJ1-4	TGTGCCAGCAGTCCGGAGACAGGGCAGACTAATGAAAAACTGTTTTTT	CASSPETGQTNEKLFF
TRBV30	once	13	NA	TRBJ1-5	TGTGCCTGGAGCAAGGGGGATGATCAGCCCCAGCATTTT	CAWSKGDDQPQHF
TRBV25-1	NA	13	NA	TRBJ1-2	TGTGCCAGCAGTGAAACAGGGATACCTGGCTACACCTTC	CASSETGIPGYTF
TRBV14	once	12	TRBD1	TRBJ1-1	TGTGCCAGCAGCCAAAGGGACAGGGAAGCTTTCTTT	CASSQRDREAFF
TRBV6-1	few	13	NA	TRBJ2-7	TGTGCCAGCAGTGAGGTCAGGGTCTACGAGCAGTACTTC	CASSEVRVYEQYF
TRBV18	NA	17	TRBD1	TRBJ1-1	TGTGCCAGCTCACCACTTGGGACAGCCCTCGCGGGCACTGAAGCTTTCTTT	CASSPLGTALAGTEAFF
TRBV5-1	NA	16	TRBD2	TRBJ2-3	TGCGCCAGCAGCTTGGCCAGAGGACTAGTTACAGATACGCAGTATTTT	CASSLARGLVTDTQYF
TRBV9	NA	16	NA	TRBJ2-7	TGTGCCAGCAGCGTATGGGGGGACCCCCGGTCCGACGAGCAGTACTTC	CASSVWGDPRSDEQYF
TRBV10-3	NA	14	NA	TRBJ1-5	TGTGCCATCAGTGATACAGGGAGCAATCAGCCCCAGCATTTT	CAISDTGSNQPQHF
TRBV7-3	NA	16	TRBD2	TRBJ2-3	TGTGCCAGCAGCTTGATGGGACTAGCAGGTCGAGATACGCAGTATTTT	CASSLMGLAGRDTQYF
TRBV4-1	NA	14	NA	TRBJ1-6	TGCGCCAGCAGCCAAGATCAACAAGTTTCACCCCTCCACTTT	CASSQDQQVSPLHF
TRBV5-1	NA	14	TRBD1	TRBJ1-1	TGCGCCGGCAGCTCGGGACAGGGGATGGGTGAAGCTTTCTTT	CAGSSGQGMGEAFF
TRBV4-2	NA	17	TRBD2	TRBJ2-1	TGTGCCAGCAGCCAAGGATTGGGTAGCGGGAGGGCGGATGAGCAGTTCTTC	CASSQGLGSGRADEQFF
TRBV15	NA	15	TRBD1	TRBJ2-1	TGTGCCACCAGCAGTCCCGGGACAGGGTCCAATGAGCAGTTCTTC	CATSSPGTGSNEQFF
TRBV6-5	NA	15	NA	TRBJ1-4	TGTGCCAGCAGTTACTCAGGCGGGACTAATGAAAAACTGTTTTTT	CASSYSGGTNEKLFF
TRBV6-1	few	13	TRBD1	TRBJ1-6	TGTGCCAGCAGTACCGACAGGGATTCACCCCTCCACTTT	CASSTDRDSPLHF
TRBV15	NA	15	NA	TRBJ2-2	TGTGCCACCAGCAGAGGGCAGGTGAACACCGGGGAGCTGTTTTTT	CATSRGQVNTGELFF
TRBV6-1	NA	15	NA	TRBJ2-3	TGTGCCAGCAGTGCACAGGGCATCGGAACAGATACGCAGTATTTT	CASSAQGIGTDTQYF
TRBV4-2	NA	16	TRBD2	TRBJ2-4	TGTGCCAGCAGCCAAGTCGACGGGAGGGAGGGAAACATTCAGTACTTC	CASSQVDGREGNIQYF
TRBV5-4	NA	15	TRBD2	TRBJ2-7	TGTGCCAGCAGCTTACTAGCGGGACTGGCCCACGAGCAGTACTTC	CASSLLAGLAHEQYF
TRBV18	NA	13	NA	TRBJ2-1	TGTGCCAGCTCACGTTCCCTAGAGAGTGAGCAGTTCTTC	CASSRSLESEQFF
TRBV7-9	NA	16	TRBD2	TRBJ2-7	TGTGCCAGCAGCCACGGACTAGCGGGAGGCACCTACGAGCAGTACTTC	CASSHGLAGGTYEQYF
TRBV30	NA	14	NA	TRBJ2-7	TGTGCCTGGTCATATGAACTCCGCTCCTACGAGCAGTACTTC	CAWSYELRSYEQYF
TRBV19	few	13	NA	TRBJ1-1	TGTGCCAGTAGGGCGGGAGCGAACACTGAAGCTTTCTTT	CASRAGANTEAFF
TRBV28	NA	15	TRBD2	TRBJ2-1	TGTGCCAGCAGCCCTACTAGCGCGATCTACAATGAGCAGTTCTTC	CASSPTSAIYNEQFF
TRBV6-1	NA	15	TRBD1	TRBJ2-2	TGTGCCAGCAGGAGGACAGGACGGAACACCGGGGAGCTGTTTTTT	CASRRTGRNTGELFF